This TCR beta chain was recorded in a study of persistence of HIV-infected CD4 T cells. Study results and caveats: Compared with CD3/CD28-stimulated cells, CMV- and Gag-responding cells showed lower TCRbeta richness.

A note on this clone: Its antigen is as yet unknown.

The libraries were made with immunoSEQ version 4 in survey mode. Libraries were prepared by immunoSEQ multiplex PCR; TCRdb keeps only in-frame clonotypes and omits some of them. The repertoire has tens of thousands of clones, roughly 70% of them found once; the top ten carry roughly 1.4%. Cells were stimulated with overlapping HIV-1 Gag 15-mer peptides. CD4+ T cells upregulating both CD40 ligand and CD69 were sorted as responding cells. Plasma HIV-1 RNA stayed below 50 copies/mL for at least 4 years. The CDR3 contains 16 residues. The J segment lost 1 base and the V segment lost 3 bases, leaving 2 bases of the junction unmatched. CDR1 MDHEN and CDR2 SYDVKM come from the germline V gene.

The clonotype was recovered from an adult man with HIV who was CMV-seropositive. Sample: CD4+ T cells sorted from PBMCs after approximately 18-hour stimulation, taken from a patient who received antiretroviral therapy. The chain recombines TRBV28 with TRBJ2-1; 11 bases match TRBD2. CDR3 in amino acids: CASSFASGGSYNEQFF. CDR3 bases: TGTGCCAGCAGTTTTGCTAGCGGGGGGTCCTACAATGAGCAGTTCTTC.